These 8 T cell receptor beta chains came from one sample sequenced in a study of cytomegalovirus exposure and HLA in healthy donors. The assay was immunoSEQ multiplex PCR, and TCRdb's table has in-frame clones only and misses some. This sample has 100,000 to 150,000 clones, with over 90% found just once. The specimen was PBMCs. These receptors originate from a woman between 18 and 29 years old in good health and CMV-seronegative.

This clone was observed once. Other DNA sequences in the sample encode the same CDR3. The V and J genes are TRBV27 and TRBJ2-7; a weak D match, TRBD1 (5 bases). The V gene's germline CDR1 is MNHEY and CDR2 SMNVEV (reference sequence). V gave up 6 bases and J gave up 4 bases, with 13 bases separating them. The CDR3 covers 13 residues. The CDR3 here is CASRTGHTYEQYF. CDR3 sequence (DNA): TGTGCCAGCAGAACCGGACATACTTACGAGCAGTACTTC.

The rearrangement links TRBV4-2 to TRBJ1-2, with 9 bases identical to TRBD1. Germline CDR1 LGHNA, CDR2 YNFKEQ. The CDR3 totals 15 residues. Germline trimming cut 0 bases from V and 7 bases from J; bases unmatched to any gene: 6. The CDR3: CASSQDPQGARGYTF. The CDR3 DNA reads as TGTGCCAGCAGCCAAGATCCACAGGGGGCGCGTGGCTACACCTTC.

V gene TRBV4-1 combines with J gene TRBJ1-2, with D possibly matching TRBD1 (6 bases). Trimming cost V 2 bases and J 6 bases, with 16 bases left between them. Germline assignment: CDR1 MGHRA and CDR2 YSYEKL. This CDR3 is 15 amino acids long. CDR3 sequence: CASSQFLDRQHGYTF. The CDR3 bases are TGCGCCAGCAGCCAATTTTTGGACAGACAGCATGGCTACACCTTC.

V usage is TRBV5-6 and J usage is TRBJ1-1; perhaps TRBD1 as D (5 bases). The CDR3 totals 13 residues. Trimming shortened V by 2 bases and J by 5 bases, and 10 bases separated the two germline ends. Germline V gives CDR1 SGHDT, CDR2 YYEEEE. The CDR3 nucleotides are TGTGCCAGCAGCTTTCAGGGAAGGACTGAAGCTTTCTTT. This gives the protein CASSFQGRTEAFF.

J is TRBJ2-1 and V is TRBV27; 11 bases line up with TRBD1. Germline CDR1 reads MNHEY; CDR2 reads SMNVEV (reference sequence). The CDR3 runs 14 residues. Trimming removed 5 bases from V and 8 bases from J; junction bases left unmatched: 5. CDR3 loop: CASSVGTGGDEQFF. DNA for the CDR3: TGTGCCAGCAGTGTCGGGACAGGGGGGGATGAGCAGTTCTTC.

Here the CDR3 DNA reads TGTGCCAGCAGGGGACAGGAGCAGAGGCCCCAGCATTTT. Encoded protein: CASRGQEQRPQHF. The V gene is TRBV6-5, the J gene TRBJ1-5, with 8 bases aligning to TRBD1. Germline V gene sequence: CDR1 MNHEY, CDR2 SVGAGI. The length of the CDR3 is 13 residues. The J segment lost 9 bases and the V segment lost 6 bases, leaving 7 bases of the junction unmatched.

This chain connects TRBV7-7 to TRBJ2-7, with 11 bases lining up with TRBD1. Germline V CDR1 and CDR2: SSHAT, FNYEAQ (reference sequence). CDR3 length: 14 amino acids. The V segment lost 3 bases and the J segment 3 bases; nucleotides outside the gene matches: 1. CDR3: CASSFGTGGYEQYF. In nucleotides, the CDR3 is TGTGCCAGCAGCTTCGGGACAGGGGGCTACGAGCAGTACTTC.

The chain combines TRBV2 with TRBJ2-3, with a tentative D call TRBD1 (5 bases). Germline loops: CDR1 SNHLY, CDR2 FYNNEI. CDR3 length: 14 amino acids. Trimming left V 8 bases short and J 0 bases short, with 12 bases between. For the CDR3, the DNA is TGTGCCAGCTCGGACAAGGCTAGCACAGATACGCAGTATTTT. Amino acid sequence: CASSDKASTDTQYF.